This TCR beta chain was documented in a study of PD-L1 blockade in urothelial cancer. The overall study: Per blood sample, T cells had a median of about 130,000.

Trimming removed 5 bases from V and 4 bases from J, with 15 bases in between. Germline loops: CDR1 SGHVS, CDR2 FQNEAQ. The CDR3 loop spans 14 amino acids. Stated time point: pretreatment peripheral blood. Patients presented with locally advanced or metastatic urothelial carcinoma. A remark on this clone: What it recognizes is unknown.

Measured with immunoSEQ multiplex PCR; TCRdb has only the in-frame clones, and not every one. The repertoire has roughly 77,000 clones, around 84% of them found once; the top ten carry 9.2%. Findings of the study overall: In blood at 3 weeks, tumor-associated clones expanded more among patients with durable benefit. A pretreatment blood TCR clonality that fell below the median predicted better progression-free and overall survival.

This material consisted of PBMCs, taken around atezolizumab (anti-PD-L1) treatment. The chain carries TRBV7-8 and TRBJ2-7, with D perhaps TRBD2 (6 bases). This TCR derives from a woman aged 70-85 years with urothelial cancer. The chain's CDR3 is CASSRGSLGYEQYF. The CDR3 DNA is TGTGCCAGCAGCCGGGGGTCCTTGGGTTACGAGCAGTACTTC.